Listed below are T cell receptor beta chains from one sample, sequenced in a study of cytomegalovirus exposure and HLA in healthy donors. The data were produced by immunoSEQ multiplex PCR, yet TCRdb's version contains in-frame clones alone and is incomplete. Of about 150,000 clones listed, 74% were seen once; the top ten hold 2% to 2.5%. Input material: PBMCs. The receptor source for this set is a man younger than 45 in good health and CMV-seronegative. The CDR3 runs from the conserved cysteine through the conserved F or W. A D gene is named only where the DNA matches it firmly. Only some rows state a clone size, as once, few, many or a class for expanded clones.

D gene: TRBD1
J gene: TRBJ1-2
clone size: few
V gene: TRBV5-1
CDR3 DNA: TGCGCCAGCAGCGGCGGCACAGGGGCTAACTATGGCTACACCTTC
CDR3 protein: CASSGGTGANYGYTF

D gene: TRBD1
J gene: TRBJ1-5
clone size: once
V gene: TRBV28
CDR3 DNA: TGTGCCAGCAGTTACCCGGGGGACAGACTCAATCAGCCCCAGAATTTT
CDR3 protein: CASSYPGDRLNQPQNF

D gene: .
J gene: TRBJ1-1
clone size: .
V gene: TRBV9
CDR3 DNA: TGTGCCAGCAGCGTAGGAACAGGGTACGGCTCTGAAGCTTTCTTT
CDR3 protein: CASSVGTGYGSEAFF

D gene: .
J gene: TRBJ1-2
clone size: .
V gene: TRBV7-2
CDR3 DNA: TGTGCCAGCAGTCCACAGGGTAGGGTCTATGGCTACACCTTC
CDR3 protein: CASSPQGRVYGYTF

D gene: .
J gene: TRBJ2-7
clone size: .
V gene: TRBV28
CDR3 DNA: TGTGCCAGCAGTTTGTCGCGGCGTGATCGGTACTTC
CDR3 protein: CASSLSRRDRYF

D gene: .
J gene: TRBJ2-7
clone size: .
V gene: TRBV6-1
CDR3 DNA: TGTGCCAGCAACAGCGGCCACCCGACCACCGAGCAGTACTTC
CDR3 protein: CASNSGHPTTEQYF

D gene: .
J gene: TRBJ2-7
clone size: .
V gene: TRBV6-1
CDR3 DNA: TGTGCCAGCACCCAAGGGGGGAGGGTCGAGCAGTACTTC
CDR3 protein: CASTQGGRVEQYF

D gene: TRBD2
J gene: TRBJ2-7
clone size: .
V gene: TRBV4-2
CDR3 DNA: TGTGCCAGCAGCCAATCCCCCTATTCGGGACTAGCGGACCCTAGCTCCTACGAGCAGTACTTC
CDR3 protein: CASSQSPYSGLADPSSYEQYF

D gene: .
J gene: TRBJ1-5
clone size: .
V gene: TRBV15
CDR3 DNA: TGTGCCACCAGCAGAGACCGGGGGGTCGATCAGCCCCAGCATTTT
CDR3 protein: CATSRDRGVDQPQHF

D gene: .
J gene: TRBJ1-1
clone size: .
V gene: TRBV14
CDR3 DNA: TGTGCCAGCAGCCAAGATCCCGACGTAGCTGCCACTGAAGCTTTCTTT
CDR3 protein: CASSQDPDVAATEAFF

D gene: .
J gene: TRBJ2-2
clone size: once
V gene: TRBV7-2
CDR3 DNA: TGTGCCAGCGGCACATACACCGGGGAGCTGTTTTTT
CDR3 protein: CASGTYTGELFF

D gene: TRBD1
J gene: TRBJ1-4
clone size: few
V gene: TRBV2
CDR3 DNA: TGTGCCAGCAGTCCCACCCTCTTCCCCCACGGGACAGGGACTGAAAAACTGTTTTTT
CDR3 protein: CASSPTLFPHGTGTEKLFF

D gene: TRBD1
J gene: TRBJ1-5
clone size: .
V gene: TRBV28
CDR3 DNA: TGTGCCAGCAGTTTATTGGACAGGCGGGGTCAGCCCCAGCATTTT
CDR3 protein: CASSLLDRRGQPQHF

D gene: TRBD1
J gene: TRBJ1-6
clone size: once
V gene: TRBV19
CDR3 DNA: TGTGCCAGTACACAGGGGATTTCATATAATTCACCCCTCCACTTT
CDR3 protein: CASTQGISYNSPLHF

D gene: TRBD2
J gene: TRBJ2-3
clone size: .
V gene: TRBV2
CDR3 DNA: TGTGCCAGCAGTGAGGGTAGCGGGGTTTTCACAGATACGCAGTATTTT
CDR3 protein: CASSEGSGVFTDTQYF

D gene: .
J gene: TRBJ1-1
clone size: .
V gene: TRBV19
CDR3 DNA: TGTGCCAGTAGTATAGATAGCCATGTTGCTTTCTTT
CDR3 protein: CASSIDSHVAFF

D gene: .
J gene: TRBJ2-4
clone size: .
V gene: TRBV29-1
CDR3 DNA: TGCAGCGTTGACCCCGCAGGGGGGAACATTCAGTACTTC
CDR3 protein: CSVDPAGGNIQYF

D gene: .
J gene: TRBJ2-5
clone size: .
V gene: TRBV5-1
CDR3 DNA: TGCGCCAGCAGCTTGGCGTCCCGTAGACAAGAGACCCAGTACTTC
CDR3 protein: CASSLASRRQETQYF

D gene: .
J gene: TRBJ1-4
clone size: .
V gene: TRBV18
CDR3 DNA: TGTGCCAGCTCACCAGAGGGCATTAATGAAAAACTGTTTTTT
CDR3 protein: CASSPEGINEKLFF

D gene: .
J gene: TRBJ2-1
clone size: .
V gene: TRBV5-1
CDR3 DNA: TGCGCCAGCAGCTTAGGGGGGGGCTCCTACAATGAGCAGTTCTTC
CDR3 protein: CASSLGGGSYNEQFF

D gene: .
J gene: TRBJ2-5
clone size: .
V gene: TRBV27
CDR3 DNA: TGTGCCAGCAGCCCTCTTGTCCAGGGAAAAGAGACCCAGTACTTC
CDR3 protein: CASSPLVQGKETQYF

D gene: TRBD1
J gene: TRBJ1-2
clone size: .
V gene: TRBV6-7
CDR3 DNA: TGTGCCAGCAGTTACTGGGACAGGGGGCGCGATGGCTACCCCTTC
CDR3 protein: CASSYWDRGRDGYPF

D gene: TRBD2
J gene: TRBJ2-7
clone size: .
V gene: TRBV9
CDR3 DNA: TGTGCCAGCAGCGCACTAGCGGGGGGGACCTACGAGCAGTACTTC
CDR3 protein: CASSALAGGTYEQYF

D gene: TRBD1
J gene: TRBJ1-1
clone size: .
V gene: TRBV28
CDR3 DNA: TGTGCCAGCAGTGGAACAGGGGCGGTGGCTGAAGCTTTCTTT
CDR3 protein: CASSGTGAVAEAFF

D gene: .
J gene: TRBJ2-5
clone size: .
V gene: TRBV10-3
CDR3 DNA: TGTGCCATCAGTGAGTCGGGCAGGGCGGAGCGCGAGACCCAGTACTTC
CDR3 protein: CAISESGRAERETQYF

D gene: .
J gene: TRBJ1-2
clone size: .
V gene: TRBV4-3
CDR3 DNA: TGCGCCAGCAGCCAAGTCCCGCAGGGAAATGGCTACACCTTC
CDR3 protein: CASSQVPQGNGYTF

D gene: .
J gene: TRBJ2-3
clone size: .
V gene: TRBV11-2
CDR3 DNA: TGTGCCAGCAGCCCTCCCGAGCGTCTGACAGATACGCAGTATTTT
CDR3 protein: CASSPPERLTDTQYF

D gene: .
J gene: TRBJ1-3
clone size: once
V gene: TRBV21-1
CDR3 DNA: TGTGCCAGCAGCAAAAAGGGCGCGGGGAGAGGGCCCATCTACAGCTCTGGAAACACCATATATTTT
CDR3 protein: CASSKKGAGRGPIYSSGNTIYF

D gene: .
J gene: TRBJ1-1
clone size: .
V gene: TRBV7-9
CDR3 DNA: TGTGCCAGCAGCTTAGGACAGGAGACAACTGAAGCTTTCTTT
CDR3 protein: CASSLGQETTEAFF

D gene: TRBD1
J gene: TRBJ1-2
clone size: few
V gene: TRBV7-2
CDR3 DNA: TGTGCCAGCAGCTTGAGGGGGCATGGCTACACCTTC
CDR3 protein: CASSLRGHGYTF

D gene: .
J gene: TRBJ1-2
clone size: .
V gene: TRBV15
CDR3 DNA: TGTGCCACCAGCAGAGATTCCCAGGGGCCCAATGGCTACACCTTC
CDR3 protein: CATSRDSQGPNGYTF

D gene: .
J gene: TRBJ1-5
clone size: .
V gene: TRBV5-5
CDR3 DNA: TGTGCCAGCAGCTTGGCGGCAGGTAATCAGCCCCAGCATTTT
CDR3 protein: CASSLAAGNQPQHF

D gene: .
J gene: TRBJ2-1
clone size: few
V gene: TRBV9
CDR3 DNA: TGTGCCAGCAGCGCCCAAGCCCTAGCAAAGGGAGGCGGTGAGCAGTTCTTC
CDR3 protein: CASSAQALAKGGGEQFF

D gene: TRBD1
J gene: TRBJ1-1
clone size: .
V gene: TRBV10-3
CDR3 DNA: TGTGCCATCAGTGGACAGGGAGTCGGTGAAGCTTTCTTT
CDR3 protein: CAISGQGVGEAFF

D gene: .
J gene: TRBJ2-3
clone size: .
V gene: TRBV2
CDR3 DNA: TGTGCCAGCAGTGAAGCGTACGGGGATAGCACAGATACGCAGTATTTT
CDR3 protein: CASSEAYGDSTDTQYF

D gene: .
J gene: TRBJ2-3
clone size: .
V gene: TRBV7-8
CDR3 DNA: TGTGCCAGCAGCTTTGGGACTAGCACAGATACGCAGTATTTT
CDR3 protein: CASSFGTSTDTQYF

D gene: .
J gene: TRBJ1-1
clone size: .
V gene: TRBV27
CDR3 DNA: TGTGCCAGCAGTCCAAATTGGAACACTGAAGCTTTCTTT
CDR3 protein: CASSPNWNTEAFF

D gene: TRBD1
J gene: TRBJ2-5
clone size: .
V gene: TRBV6-4
CDR3 DNA: TGTGCCAGAGACAGGGCTTCTCAAGAGACCCAGTACTTC
CDR3 protein: CARDRASQETQYF

D gene: .
J gene: TRBJ2-7
clone size: once
V gene: TRBV28
CDR3 DNA: TGTGCCAGCAGTTGGAACAGGGAGGGGGAGCAGTACTTC
CDR3 protein: CASSWNREGEQYF

D gene: TRBD2
J gene: TRBJ2-5
clone size: .
V gene: TRBV6-5
CDR3 DNA: TGTGCCAGCAGTTATATCGCAAGCGGGGTTGGAGAGACCCAGTACTTC
CDR3 protein: CASSYIASGVGETQYF